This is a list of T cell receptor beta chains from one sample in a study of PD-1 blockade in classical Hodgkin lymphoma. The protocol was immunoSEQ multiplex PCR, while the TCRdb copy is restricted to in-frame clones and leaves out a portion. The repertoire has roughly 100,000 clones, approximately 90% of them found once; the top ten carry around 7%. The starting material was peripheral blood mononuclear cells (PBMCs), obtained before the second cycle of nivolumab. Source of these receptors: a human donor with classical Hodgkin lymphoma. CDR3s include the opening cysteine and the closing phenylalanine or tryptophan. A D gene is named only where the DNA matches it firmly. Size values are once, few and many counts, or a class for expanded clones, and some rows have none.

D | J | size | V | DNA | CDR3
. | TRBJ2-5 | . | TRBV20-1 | TGCAGTGCAAGGACTGAGACCCAGTACTTC | CSARTETQYF
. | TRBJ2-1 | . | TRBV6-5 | TGTGCCAGCAGTTACTCGAGTTCATTCTCCTACAATGAGCAGTTCTTC | CASSYSSSFSYNEQFF
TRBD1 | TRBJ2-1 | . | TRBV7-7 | TGTGCCAGCAGCTTACGGGACAGGGGCCCCAATGAGCAGTTCTTC | CASSLRDRGPNEQFF
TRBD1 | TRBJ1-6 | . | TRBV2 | TGTGCCAGCCAACAGGGGGATGACTCACCCCTCCACTTT | CASQQGDDSPLHF
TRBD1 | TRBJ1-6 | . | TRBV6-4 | TGTGCCAGCAGTGTCCAGGGGACAGGAGCTTCACCCCTCCACTTT | CASSVQGTGASPLHF
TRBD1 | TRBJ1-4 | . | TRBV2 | TGTGCCAGCAGAAGGGACAGGGGTTTCACTAATGAAAAACTGTTTTTT | CASRRDRGFTNEKLFF
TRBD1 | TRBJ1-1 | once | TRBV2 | TGTGCCAGCAGCGCCGATACAGGGGAGAACACTGAAGCTTTCTTT | CASSADTGENTEAFF
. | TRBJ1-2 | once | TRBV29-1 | TGCAGCGCAAGAACTGACTTCGTCTATGGCTACACCTTC | CSARTDFVYGYTF
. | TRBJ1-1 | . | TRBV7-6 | TGTGCCAGCAGCTCATTACAGGGGAACACTGAAGCTTTCTTT | CASSSLQGNTEAFF
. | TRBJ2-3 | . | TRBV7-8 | TGTGCCAGCAGCGCCCCCCGGGACTTCAGTTCGCAGTATTTT | CASSAPRDFSSQYF
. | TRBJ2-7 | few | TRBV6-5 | TGTGCCAGCAGTTACGTCCTAGGGAACGAGCAGTACTTC | CASSYVLGNEQYF
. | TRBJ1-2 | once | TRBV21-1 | TGTGCCAGTAAATCTTCCGGAAACTATGGCTACACCTTC | CASKSSGNYGYTF
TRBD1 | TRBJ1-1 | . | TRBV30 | TGTGCCCTCACAGGGGGGGCTTTCTTT | CALTGGAFF
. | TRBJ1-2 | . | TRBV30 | TGTGCCTGGAGTACGGGGAACTATGGCTACACCTTC | CAWSTGNYGYTF
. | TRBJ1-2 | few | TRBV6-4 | TGTGCCAGCAGTGATCAGGGCTATGGCTACACCTTC | CASSDQGYGYTF
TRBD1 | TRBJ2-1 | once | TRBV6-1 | TGTGCCAGCAGTGAAAGGACAGGGAACAATGAGCAGTTCTTC | CASSERTGNNEQFF
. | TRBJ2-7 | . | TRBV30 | TGTGCCTGGAGTGTACGGGGAAACGAGCAGTACTTC | CAWSVRGNEQYF
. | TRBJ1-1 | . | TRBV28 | TGTGCCAGCAGTTTAAGGCAGCACATGAACACTGAAGCTTTCTTT | CASSLRQHMNTEAFF
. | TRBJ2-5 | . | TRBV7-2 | TGTGCCAGCAGCTTGGGGCGGGGCGTACAAGAGACCCAGTACTTC | CASSLGRGVQETQYF
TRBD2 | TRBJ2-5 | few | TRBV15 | TGTGCCACCAGCAGAGATTGGGTTAGCGGGGGGTACCAAGAGACCCAGTACTTC | CATSRDWVSGGYQETQYF
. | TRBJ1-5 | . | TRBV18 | TGTGCCAGCTCGGTGGATAGCAATCAGCCCCAGCATTTT | CASSVDSNQPQHF
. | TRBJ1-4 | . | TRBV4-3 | TGCGCCAGCAGCCAAGATATGTCCCGAGTAGGAGAAAAACTGTTTTTT | CASSQDMSRVGEKLFF
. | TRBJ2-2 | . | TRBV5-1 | TGCGCCAGCACGAGGGACACCGGGGAGCTGTTTTTT | CASTRDTGELFF
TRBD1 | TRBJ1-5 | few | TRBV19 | TGTGCCAGTAGTACGGACAGGGCGCAGCCCCAGCATTTT | CASSTDRAQPQHF
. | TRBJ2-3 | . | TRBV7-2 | TGTGCCAGCAGCTTCCCCGGCAGTACCTTTAGCACAGATACGCAGTATTTT | CASSFPGSTFSTDTQYF
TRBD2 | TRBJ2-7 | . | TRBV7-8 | TGTGCCAGCAGCCCGTCACTAGCGGGGTTACACGAGCAGTACTTC | CASSPSLAGLHEQYF
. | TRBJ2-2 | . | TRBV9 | TGTGCCAGCAGCGTAGGGAGCACCTCGAACACCGGGGAGCTGTTTTTT | CASSVGSTSNTGELFF
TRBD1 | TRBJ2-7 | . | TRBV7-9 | TGTGCCAGCAGCTTAGCCGGGACAGGGTCTAGGGAGCAGTACTTC | CASSLAGTGSREQYF
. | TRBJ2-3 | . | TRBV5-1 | TGCGCCAGCAGCCTGACAGGGGACTACACAGATACGCAGTATTTT | CASSLTGDYTDTQYF
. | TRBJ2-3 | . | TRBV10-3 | TGTGCCATCAGTGCACGGCCCAGGGCAACTAGCACAGATACGCAGTATTTT | CAISARPRATSTDTQYF
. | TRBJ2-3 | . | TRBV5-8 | TGTGCCAGCAGCCGGGCCGCGACTTTTAGCACAGATACGCAGTATTTT | CASSRAATFSTDTQYF
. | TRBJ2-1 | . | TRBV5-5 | TGTGCCAGCAGCCCGAGTGTTCTAGCTAATGAGCAGTTCTTC | CASSPSVLANEQFF
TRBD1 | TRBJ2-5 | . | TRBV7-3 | TGTGCCAGCAGCTTGACAGGGGGCGCATTCAGTTTTGGTGAGACCCAGTACTTC | CASSLTGGAFSFGETQYF
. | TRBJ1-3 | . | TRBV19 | TGTGCCAGTAGTATTGGCCCCAGCTCTGGAAACACCATATATTTT | CASSIGPSSGNTIYF
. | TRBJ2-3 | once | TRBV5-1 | TGCGCCAGCAGCTTGGCTAAGGGAGAGACAGATACGCAGTATTTT | CASSLAKGETDTQYF
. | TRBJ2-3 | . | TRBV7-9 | TGTGCCAGCAGCTTAGTCGCGACGCTAAACACAGATACGCAGTATTTT | CASSLVATLNTDTQYF
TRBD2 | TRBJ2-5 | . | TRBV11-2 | TGTGCCAGCAGCGTACTGACTAGCGGGGATGCAGAGACCCAGTACTTC | CASSVLTSGDAETQYF
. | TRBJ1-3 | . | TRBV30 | TGTGCCTGGAGTGTAGGGACATCCGGAAACACCATATATTTT | CAWSVGTSGNTIYF
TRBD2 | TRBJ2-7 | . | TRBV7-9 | TGTGCCAGCGCCCTTGGGAGGGCTAGCGGGGAGCAGTACTTC | CASALGRASGEQYF
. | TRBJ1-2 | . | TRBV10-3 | TGTGCCACAGAGCCCGGGGGCAGGGGATCATGGGGCTACACCTTC | CATEPGGRGSWGYTF
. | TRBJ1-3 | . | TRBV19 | TGTGCCAGTAGGGCCACCTACTCTGGAAACACCATATATTTT | CASRATYSGNTIYF
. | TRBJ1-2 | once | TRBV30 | TGTGCTACTACCCGGGGGAGCTATGGCTACACCTTC | CATTRGSYGYTF
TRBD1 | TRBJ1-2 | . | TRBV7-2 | TGTGCCAGCAGCTTAGTTTGGGACCGGGACAGCCTCTATGGCTACACCTTC | CASSLVWDRDSLYGYTF
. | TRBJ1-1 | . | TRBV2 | TGTGCCAGCAGCGGAGTTTGGCAGCTGAACACTGAAGCTTTCTTT | CASSGVWQLNTEAFF
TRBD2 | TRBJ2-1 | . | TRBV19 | TGTGCCAGTAGGCCGACTAGCGGGGGCTACAATGAGCAGTTCTTC | CASRPTSGGYNEQFF
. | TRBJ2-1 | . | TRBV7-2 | TGTGCCAGCAGCTTAGCCTCTGGACGGACTACCATCTACAATGAGCAGTTCTTC | CASSLASGRTTIYNEQFF
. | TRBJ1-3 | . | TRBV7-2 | TGTGCCAGCAGCTTAAAATCGGGATCCTCTGGAAACACCATATATTTT | CASSLKSGSSGNTIYF
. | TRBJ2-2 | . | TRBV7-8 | TGTGCCAGCAGCTTCGTGAGAGTTCCGGCCAGCACCGGGGAGCTGTTTTTT | CASSFVRVPASTGELFF
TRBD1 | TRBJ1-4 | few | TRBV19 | TGTGCCAGTAGTCCGACAGGGGGTGAAAAACTGTTTTTT | CASSPTGGEKLFF
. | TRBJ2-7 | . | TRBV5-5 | TGTGCCAGCAGCTTGGCGCGGCTGACCTACGAGCAGTACTTC | CASSLARLTYEQYF
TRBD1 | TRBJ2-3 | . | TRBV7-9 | TGTGCCAGCAGCTTACCTGGGACAGATAGCGCAGATACGCAGTATTTT | CASSLPGTDSADTQYF